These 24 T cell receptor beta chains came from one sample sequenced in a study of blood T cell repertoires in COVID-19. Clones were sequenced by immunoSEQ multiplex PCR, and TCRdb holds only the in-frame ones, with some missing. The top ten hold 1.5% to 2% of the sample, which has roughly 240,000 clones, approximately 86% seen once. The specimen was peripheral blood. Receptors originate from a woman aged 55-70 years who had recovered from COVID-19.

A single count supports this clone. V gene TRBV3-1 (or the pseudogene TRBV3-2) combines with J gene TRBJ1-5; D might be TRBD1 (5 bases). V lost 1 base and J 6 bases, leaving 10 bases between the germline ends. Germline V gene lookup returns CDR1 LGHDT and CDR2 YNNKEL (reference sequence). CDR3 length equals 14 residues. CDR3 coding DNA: TGTGCCAGCAGCCAAGGGACATTATCTCAGCCCCAGCATTTT. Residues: CASSQGTLSQPQHF.

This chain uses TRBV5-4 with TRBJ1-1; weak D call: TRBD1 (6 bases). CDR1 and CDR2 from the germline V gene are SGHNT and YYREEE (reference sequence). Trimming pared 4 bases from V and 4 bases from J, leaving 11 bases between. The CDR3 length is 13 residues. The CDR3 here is CASSGQSGTEAFF. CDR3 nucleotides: TGTGCCAGCAGCGGACAGTCTGGCACTGAAGCTTTCTTT.

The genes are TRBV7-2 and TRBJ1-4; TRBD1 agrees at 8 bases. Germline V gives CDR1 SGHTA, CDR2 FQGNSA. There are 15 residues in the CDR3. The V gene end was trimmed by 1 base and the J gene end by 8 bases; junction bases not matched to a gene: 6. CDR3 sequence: CASSLVLTGEEKLFF. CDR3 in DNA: TGTGCCAGCAGCTTAGTCTTGACAGGGGAGGAAAAACTGTTTTTT.

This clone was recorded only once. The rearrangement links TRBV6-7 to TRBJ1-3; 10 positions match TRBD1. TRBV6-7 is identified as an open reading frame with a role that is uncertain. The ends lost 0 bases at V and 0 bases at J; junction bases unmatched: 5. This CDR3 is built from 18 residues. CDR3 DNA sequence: TGTGCCAGCAGTTACTCGACAGGGGGCCTTAGCTCTGGAAACACCATATATTTT. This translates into CASSYSTGGLSSGNTIYF.

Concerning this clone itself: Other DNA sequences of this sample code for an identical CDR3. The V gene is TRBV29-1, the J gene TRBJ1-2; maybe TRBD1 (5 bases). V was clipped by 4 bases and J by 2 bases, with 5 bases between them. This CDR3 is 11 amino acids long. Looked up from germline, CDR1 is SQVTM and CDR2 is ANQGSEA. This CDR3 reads CSVGQNYGYTF. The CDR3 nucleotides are TGCAGCGTTGGACAGAACTATGGCTACACCTTC.

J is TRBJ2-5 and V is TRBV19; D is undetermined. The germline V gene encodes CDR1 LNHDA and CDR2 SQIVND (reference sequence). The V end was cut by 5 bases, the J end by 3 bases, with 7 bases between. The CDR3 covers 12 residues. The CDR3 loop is CASSRGKETQYF. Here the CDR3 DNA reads TGTGCCAGTAGTCGAGGTAAAGAGACCCAGTACTTC.

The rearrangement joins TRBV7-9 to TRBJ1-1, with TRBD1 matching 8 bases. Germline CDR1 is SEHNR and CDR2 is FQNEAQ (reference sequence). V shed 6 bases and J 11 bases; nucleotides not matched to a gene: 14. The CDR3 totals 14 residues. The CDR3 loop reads CASRTLRDRGEAFF. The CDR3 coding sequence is TGTGCCAGCAGGACATTGAGAGACAGGGGAGAGGCTTTCTTT. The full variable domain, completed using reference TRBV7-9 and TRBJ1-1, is DTGVSQNPRHKITKRGQNVTFRCDPISEHNRLYWYRQTLGQGPEFLTYFQNEAQLEKSRLLSDRFSAERPKGSFSTLEIQRTEQGDSAMYLCASRTLRDRGEAFFGQGTRLTVV.

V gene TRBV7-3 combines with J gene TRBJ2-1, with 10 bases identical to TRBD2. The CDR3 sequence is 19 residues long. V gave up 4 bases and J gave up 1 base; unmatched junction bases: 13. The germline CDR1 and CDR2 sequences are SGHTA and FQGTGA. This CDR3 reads CASSSRLAGPRGSYNEQFF. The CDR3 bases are TGTGCCAGCAGCTCTAGACTAGCGGGCCCCCGGGGGTCCTACAATGAGCAGTTCTTC. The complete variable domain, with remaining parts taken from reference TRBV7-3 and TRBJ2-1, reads GAGVSQTPSNKVTEKGKYVELRCDPISGHTALYWYRQSLGQGPEFLIYFQGTGAADDSGLPNDRFFAVRPEGSVSTLKIQRTERGDSAVYLCASSSRLAGPRGSYNEQFFGPGTRLTVL.

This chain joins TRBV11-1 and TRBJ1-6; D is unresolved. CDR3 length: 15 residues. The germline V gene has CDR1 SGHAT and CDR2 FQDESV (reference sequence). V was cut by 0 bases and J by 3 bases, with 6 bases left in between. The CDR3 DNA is TGTGCCAGCAGCTTAGCGCGTCGCTATAATTCACCCCTCCACTTT. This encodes CASSLARRYNSPLHF. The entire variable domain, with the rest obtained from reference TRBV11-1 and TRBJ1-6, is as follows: EAEVAQSPRYKITEKSQAVAFWCDPISGHATLYWYRQILGQGPELLVQFQDESVVDDSQLPKDRFSAERLKGVDSTLKIQPAELGDSAMYLCASSLARRYNSPLHFGNGTRLTVT.

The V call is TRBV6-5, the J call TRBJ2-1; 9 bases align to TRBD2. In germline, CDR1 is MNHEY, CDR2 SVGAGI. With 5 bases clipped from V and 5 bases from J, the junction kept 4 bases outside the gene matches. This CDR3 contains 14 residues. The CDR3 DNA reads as TGTGCCAGCAGTCTAGCGGGGATAAACAATGAGCAGTTCTTC. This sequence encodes CASSLAGINNEQFF.

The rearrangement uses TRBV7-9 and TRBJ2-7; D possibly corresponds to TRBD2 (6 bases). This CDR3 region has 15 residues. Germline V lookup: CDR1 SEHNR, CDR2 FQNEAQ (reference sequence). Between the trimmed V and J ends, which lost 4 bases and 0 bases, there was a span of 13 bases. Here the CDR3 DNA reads TGTGCCAGCAGCTCCGGGGACTTTCGCTCCTACGAGCAGTACTTC. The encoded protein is CASSSGDFRSYEQYF.

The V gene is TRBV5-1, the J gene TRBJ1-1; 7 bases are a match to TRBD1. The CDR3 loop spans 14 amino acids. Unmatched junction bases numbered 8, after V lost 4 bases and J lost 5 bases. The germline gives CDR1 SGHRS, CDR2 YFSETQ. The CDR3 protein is CASSPTDRWTEAFF. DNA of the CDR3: TGCGCCAGCAGCCCGACGGACAGGTGGACTGAAGCTTTCTTT.

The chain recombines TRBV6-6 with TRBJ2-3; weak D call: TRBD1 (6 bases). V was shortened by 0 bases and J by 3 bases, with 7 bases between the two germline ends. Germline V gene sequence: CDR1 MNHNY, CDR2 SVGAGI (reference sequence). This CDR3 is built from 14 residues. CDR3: CASSYSGTTDTQYF. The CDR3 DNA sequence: TGTGCCAGCAGTTACTCGGGGACAACAGATACGCAGTATTTT.

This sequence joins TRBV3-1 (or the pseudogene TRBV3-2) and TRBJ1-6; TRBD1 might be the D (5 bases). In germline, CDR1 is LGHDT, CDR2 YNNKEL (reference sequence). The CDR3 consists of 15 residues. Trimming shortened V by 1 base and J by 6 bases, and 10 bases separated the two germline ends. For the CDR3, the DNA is TGTGCCAGCAGCCAAGTTGTGGGGCCTAATTCACCCCTCCACTTT. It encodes CASSQVVGPNSPLHF.

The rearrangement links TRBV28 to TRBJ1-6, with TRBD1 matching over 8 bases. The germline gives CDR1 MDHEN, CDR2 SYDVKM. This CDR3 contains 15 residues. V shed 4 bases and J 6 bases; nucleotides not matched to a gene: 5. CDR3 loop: CASSSRDRPNSPLHF. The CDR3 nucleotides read TGTGCCAGCAGTTCCCGGGACAGGCCTAATTCACCCCTCCACTTT.

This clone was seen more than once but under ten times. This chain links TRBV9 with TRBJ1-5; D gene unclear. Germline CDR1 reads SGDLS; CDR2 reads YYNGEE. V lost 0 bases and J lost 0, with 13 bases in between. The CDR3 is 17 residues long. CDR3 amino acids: CASSVDRGRYSNQPQHF. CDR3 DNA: TGTGCCAGCAGCGTAGATAGAGGGAGATATAGCAATCAGCCCCAGCATTTT. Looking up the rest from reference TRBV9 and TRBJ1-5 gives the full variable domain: DSGVTQTPKHLITATGQRVTLRCSPRSGDLSVYWYQQSLDQGLQFLIQYYNGEERAKGNILERFSAQQFPDLHSELNLSSLELGDSALYFCASSVDRGRYSNQPQHFGDGTRLSIL.

The CDR3 DNA follows: TGTGCCAGCAGCTTACAAATCACAGGAATGAACACTGAAGCTTTCTTT. Translation gives CASSLQITGMNTEAFF. V usage is TRBV7-6 and J usage is TRBJ1-1, with D tentatively TRBD1 (5 bases). Germline assignment: CDR1 SGHVS and CDR2 FNYEAQ. The CDR3 loop spans 16 amino acids. V shed 2 bases and J shed 0 bases, with 13 bases lying between them. The variable domain in full, completed from reference TRBV7-6 and TRBJ1-1, reads GAGVSQSPRYKVTKRGQDVALRCDPISGHVSLYWYRQALGQGPEFLTYFNYEAQQDKSGLPNDRFSAERPEGSISTLTIQRTEQRDSAMYRCASSLQITGMNTEAFFGQGTRLTVV.

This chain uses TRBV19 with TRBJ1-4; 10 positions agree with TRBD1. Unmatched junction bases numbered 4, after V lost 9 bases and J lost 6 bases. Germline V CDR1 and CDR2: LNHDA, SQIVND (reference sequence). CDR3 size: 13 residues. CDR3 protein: CASMDRGDEKLFF. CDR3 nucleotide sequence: TGTGCCAGCATGGACAGGGGGGATGAAAAACTGTTTTTT.

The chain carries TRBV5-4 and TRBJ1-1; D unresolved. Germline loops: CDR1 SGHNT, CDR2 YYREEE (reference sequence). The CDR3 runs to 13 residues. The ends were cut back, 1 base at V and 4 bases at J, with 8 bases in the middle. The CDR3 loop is CASSLQGSTEAFF. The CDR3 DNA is TGTGCCAGCAGCTTGCAAGGGAGCACTGAAGCTTTCTTT.

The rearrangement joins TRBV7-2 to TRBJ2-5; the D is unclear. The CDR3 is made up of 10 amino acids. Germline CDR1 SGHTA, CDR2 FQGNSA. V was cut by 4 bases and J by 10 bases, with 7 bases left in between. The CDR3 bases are TGTGCCAGCAGCTCCTATATCCAGTACTTC. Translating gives CASSSYIQYF.

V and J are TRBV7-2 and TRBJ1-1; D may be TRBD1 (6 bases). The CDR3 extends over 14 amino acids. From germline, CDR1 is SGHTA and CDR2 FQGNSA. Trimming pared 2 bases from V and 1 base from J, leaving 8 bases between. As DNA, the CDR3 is TGTGCCAGCAGCTTACAGGGGTCGAACACTGAAGCTTTCTTT. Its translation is CASSLQGSNTEAFF.

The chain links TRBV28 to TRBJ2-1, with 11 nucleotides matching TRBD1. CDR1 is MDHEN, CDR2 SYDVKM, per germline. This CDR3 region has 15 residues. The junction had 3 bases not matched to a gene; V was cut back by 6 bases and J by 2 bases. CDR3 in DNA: TGTGCCAGCAGCAGGACAGGGGGCACCTACAATGAGCAGTTCTTC. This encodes CASSRTGGTYNEQFF.

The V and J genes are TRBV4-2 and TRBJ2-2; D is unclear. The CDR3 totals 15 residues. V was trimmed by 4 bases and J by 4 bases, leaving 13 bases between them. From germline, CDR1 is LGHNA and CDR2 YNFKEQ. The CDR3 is CASSPESPVTGELFF. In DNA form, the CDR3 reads TGTGCCAGCAGCCCCGAGTCCCCGGTCACCGGGGAGCTGTTTTTT.

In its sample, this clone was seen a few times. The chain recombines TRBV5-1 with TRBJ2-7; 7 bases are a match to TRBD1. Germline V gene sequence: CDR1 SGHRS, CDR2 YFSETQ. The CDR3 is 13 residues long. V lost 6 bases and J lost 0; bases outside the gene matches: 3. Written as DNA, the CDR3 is TGCGCCAGCACCCGGGACAGCTCCTACGAGCAGTACTTC. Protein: CASTRDSSYEQYF.